This T cell receptor (beta chain) was documented in a study of T cells after yellow fever vaccination. General study results and limits: Secondary responses were weaker yet peaked faster, day 5 versus 15. There was a small share of clonotypes that showed up in both the CD4 and CD8 compartments.

About this clonotype itself: Its antigen is currently unknown.

The TCR cDNA carried a universal primer site and UMIs from 5'RACE template switching. TCRdb re-called the 5' RACE reads with MiXCR, one entry per CDR3 protein. This table holds approximately 450,000 distinct CDR3 sequences, 15% to 20% found once. The starting material was PBMCs, obtained before the yellow fever booster vaccination. The clonotype comes from a man aged 18 to 29 who received the YFV17D yellow fever vaccine.

CDR3 sequence reads: CSARDVGVYSTDTQYF. DNA of the CDR3: TGCAGTGCTAGAGATGTGGGCGTTTATAGCACAGATACGCAGTATTTT. This chain joins TRBV20-1 and TRBJ2-3; unclear D gene. Germline V gene data show CDR1 as DFQATT and CDR2 as SNEGSKA (reference sequence). The CDR3 extends over 16 amino acids. Trimming removed 0 bases from V and 0 bases from J, with 13 bases in between.